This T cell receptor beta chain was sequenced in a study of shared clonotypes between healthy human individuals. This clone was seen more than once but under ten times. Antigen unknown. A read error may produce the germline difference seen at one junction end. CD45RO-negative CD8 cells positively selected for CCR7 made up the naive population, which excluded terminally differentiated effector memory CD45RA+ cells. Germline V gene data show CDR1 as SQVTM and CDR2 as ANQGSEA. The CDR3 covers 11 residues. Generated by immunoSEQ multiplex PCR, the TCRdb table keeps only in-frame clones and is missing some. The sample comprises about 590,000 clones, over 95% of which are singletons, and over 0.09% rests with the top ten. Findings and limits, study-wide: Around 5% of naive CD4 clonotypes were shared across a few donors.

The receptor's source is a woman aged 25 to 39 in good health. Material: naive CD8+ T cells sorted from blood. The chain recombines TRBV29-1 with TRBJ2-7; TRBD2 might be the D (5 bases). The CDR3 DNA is TGCAGCGTGGAAGGACTTGGGGAGCAGTACTTC. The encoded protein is CSVEGLGEQYF.